This TCR beta chain stems from a study of beta chain features in type 1 diabetes. The study's findings and limits: Shorter templates may be favored by PCR, equally so in patients and controls. Researchers cautioned that cDNA sequencing could over-represent cells with high TCR expression. Shortening of TCRB CDR3s, moderate but significant, appeared in all four CD4+ subsets of Type 1 diabetes patients.

CD4+ naive, central memory, regulatory and stem cell-like memory cells were sorted via CD45RO/CCR7/CD25/CD127/CD95/CD27. Germline-derived CDR1 and CDR2 are KGHSH and LQKENI. The CDR3 covers 16 residues. V lost 2 bases to trimming and J lost 2 bases, with 15 bases between them. Points on this clone: The antigen is undetermined.

Reverse transcription of all isolated RNA meant that expressed TCRB transcripts were sequenced. Using immunoSEQ multiplex PCR, the repertoire was profiled, and TCRdb retains in-frame clones only, with some absent. The repertoire holds approximately 150,000 clones, with around an eighth as singletons. V and J are TRBV18 and TRBJ1-2; D is unclear. The sequenced sample consisted of central memory CD4+ T cells from blood. This clonotype was sampled from a man younger than 35 with type 1 diabetes. CDR3 residues: CASSPSNPPSNYGYTF. Written as DNA, the CDR3 is TGTGCCAGCTCACCAAGTAATCCGCCTTCAAACTATGGCTACACCTTC.